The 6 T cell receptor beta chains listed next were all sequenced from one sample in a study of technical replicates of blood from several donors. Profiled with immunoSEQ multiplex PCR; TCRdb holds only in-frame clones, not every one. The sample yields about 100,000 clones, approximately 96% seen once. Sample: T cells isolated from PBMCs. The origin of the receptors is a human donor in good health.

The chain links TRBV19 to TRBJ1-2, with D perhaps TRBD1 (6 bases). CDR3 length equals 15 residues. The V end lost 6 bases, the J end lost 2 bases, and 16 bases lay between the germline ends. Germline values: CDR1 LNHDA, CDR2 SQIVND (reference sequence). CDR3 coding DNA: TGTGCCAGTAGGCGGAAGGCAGGGGAGAACTATGGCTACACCTTC. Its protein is CASRRKAGENYGYTF.

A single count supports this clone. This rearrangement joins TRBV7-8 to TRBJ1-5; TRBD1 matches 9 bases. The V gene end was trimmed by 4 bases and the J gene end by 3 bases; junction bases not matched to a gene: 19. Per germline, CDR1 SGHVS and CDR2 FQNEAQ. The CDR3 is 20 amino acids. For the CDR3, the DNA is TGTGCCAGCAGCTCGACCCTATTAACAGGGGGCATGTTTAACAATCAGCCCCAGCATTTT. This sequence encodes CASSSTLLTGGMFNNQPQHF. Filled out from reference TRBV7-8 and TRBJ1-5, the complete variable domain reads GAGVSQSPRYKVAKRGQDVALRCDPISGHVSLFWYQQALGQGPEFLTYFQNEAQLDKSGLPSDRFFAERPEGSVSTLKIQRTQQEDSAVYLCASSSTLLTGGMFNNQPQHFGDGTRLSIL.

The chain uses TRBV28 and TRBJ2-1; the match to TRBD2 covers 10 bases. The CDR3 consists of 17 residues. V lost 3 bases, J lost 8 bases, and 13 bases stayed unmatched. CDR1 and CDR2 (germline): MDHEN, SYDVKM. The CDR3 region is CASSLGGAGGPRDEQFF. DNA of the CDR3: TGTGCCAGCAGTTTGGGGGGAGCGGGAGGGCCTAGGGATGAGCAGTTCTTC. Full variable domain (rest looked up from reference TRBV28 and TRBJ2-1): DVKVTQSSRYLVKRTGEKVFLECVQDMDHENMFWYRQDPGLGLRLIYFSYDVKMKEKGDIPEGYSVSREKKERFSLILESASTNQTSMYLCASSLGGAGGPRDEQFFGPGTRLTVL.

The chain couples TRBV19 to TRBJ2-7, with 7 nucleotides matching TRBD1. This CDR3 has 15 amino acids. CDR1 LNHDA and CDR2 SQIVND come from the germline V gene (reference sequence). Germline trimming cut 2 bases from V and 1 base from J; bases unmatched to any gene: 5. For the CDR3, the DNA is TGTGCCAGTAGTATATATGGGACAGCATCCTACGAGCAGTACTTC. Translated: CASSIYGTASYEQYF.

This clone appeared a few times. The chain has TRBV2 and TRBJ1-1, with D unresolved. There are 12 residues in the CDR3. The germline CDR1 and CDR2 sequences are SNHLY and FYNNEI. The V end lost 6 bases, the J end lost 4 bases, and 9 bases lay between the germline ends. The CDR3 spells CASRMGSTEAFF. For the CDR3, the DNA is TGTGCCAGCAGGATGGGGAGCACTGAAGCTTTCTTT.

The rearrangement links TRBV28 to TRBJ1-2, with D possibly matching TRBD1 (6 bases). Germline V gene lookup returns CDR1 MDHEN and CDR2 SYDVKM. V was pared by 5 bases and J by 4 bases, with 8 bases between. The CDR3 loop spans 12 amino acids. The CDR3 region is CASSRTVYGYTF. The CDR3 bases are TGTGCCAGCAGTAGGACAGTCTATGGCTACACCTTC.